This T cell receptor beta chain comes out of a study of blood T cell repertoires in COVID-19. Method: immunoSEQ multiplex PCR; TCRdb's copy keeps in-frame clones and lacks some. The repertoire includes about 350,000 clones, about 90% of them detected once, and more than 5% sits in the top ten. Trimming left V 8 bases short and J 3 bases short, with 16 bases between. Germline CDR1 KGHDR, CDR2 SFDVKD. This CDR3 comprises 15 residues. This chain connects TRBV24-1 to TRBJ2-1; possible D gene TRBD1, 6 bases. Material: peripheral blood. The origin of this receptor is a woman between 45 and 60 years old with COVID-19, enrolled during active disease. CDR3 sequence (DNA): TGTGCCACCAAGGGCAGGGGATGGTACTACAATGAGCAGTTCTTC. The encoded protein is CATKGRGWYYNEQFF.